This T cell receptor (beta chain) was captured in a study of glioma-infiltrating T cells after dendritic cell vaccination. Germline V CDR1 and CDR2: SGHTA, FQGNSA. The V end was cut by 1 base, the J end by 2 bases, with 8 bases between. There are 14 residues in the CDR3. Using immunoSEQ multiplex PCR, the repertoire was profiled, and TCRdb retains in-frame clones only, with some absent. The sample has tens of thousands of clones, about four fifths seen once; the top ten hold less than 8%. Specified time point: after dendritic cell vaccination, including at tumor progression/relapse. Fresh-frozen tumor tissue and more than two years of survival data were available for all.

The source material was blood, sampled after dendritic cell vaccination. This sequence originates from a human donor with glioblastoma. The chain couples TRBV7-2 to TRBJ1-1, with unresolved D. CDR3 coding DNA: TGTGCCAGCAGCTTAGGTTTCAGTAACACTGAAGCTTTCTTT. It is translated as CASSLGFSNTEAFF.